The 22 T cell receptor beta chains presented below share a single source sample, sequenced in a study of tissue T cells after allogeneic stem cell transplantation. TCRdb's table, derived via immunoSEQ multiplex PCR, lists solely in-frame clones and lacks some. The profile shows more than 2,500 clones, approximately 48% of them singletons. Time point denoted: mouse harvest day 14 after allogeneic transplant. Each mouse received 10^7 T-cell-depleted marrow cells plus 10^6 splenic CD5+ T cells by tail vein. Sequencing was performed on lymph node tissue. These TCRs come from a female BALB/c mouse given C57BL/6 T cells with graft-versus-host disease after an allogeneic hematopoietic cell transplant.

Points on this clone: Gene names denote mouse genes. The read gets to within 1 residue of the CDR3 end, and the germline J gene fills in the rest. V gene TRBV19 combines with J gene TRBJ2-7; 9 bases are shared with TRBD2. The CDR3 runs to 12 residues. Unmatched junction bases numbered 3, after V lost 7 bases and J lost 4 bases. Germline V gives CDR1 FNHDT, CDR2 SITEND (reference sequence). CDR3 DNA, as far as it was read: TGTGCCAGCGGGGACTGGGTATATGAACAGTAC. It yields the protein CASGDWVYEQY. The complete CDR3 sequence is CASGDWVYEQYF. The full variable domain, with the rest looked up from reference TRBV19 and TRBJ2-7, is GGIITQTPKFLIGQEGQKLTLKCQQNFNHDTMYWYRQDSGKGLRLIYYSITENDLQKGDLSEGYDASREKKSSFSLTVTSAQKNEMAVFLCASGDWVYEQYFGPGTRLTVL.

About this clone: The gene symbols are mouse symbols. The DNA read from the CDR3 is TGTGCCAGCAGCCCCGGGACAGGGGTCGAAAGATTATTT. The encoded protein is CASSPGTGVERLF. The whole CDR3 protein is CASSPGTGVERLFF. This chain connects TRBV3 to TRBJ1-4; TRBD1 matches 10 bases. The read comes to an end 1 residue before the CDR3 does, leaving the germline J gene to fill in the end. The CDR3 runs 14 residues. CDR1 is SNHLY and CDR2 is FYNGKV in the germline V gene (reference sequence). Trimming at V came to 5 bases and at J to 7 bases, leaving 4 bases not matched to a gene.

This clone was detected only a few times. Any gene name here is a mouse gene name. The read falls 1 residue short of the CDR3 end, and the missing part is taken from the germline J gene. The chain links TRBV26 to TRBJ1-6, with D perhaps matching TRBD1 (6 bases). TRBJ1-6 counts as an open reading frame of uncertain function. The CDR3 loop spans 14 amino acids. Germline lookup yields CDR1 KGHPV and CDR2 FQNQEV (reference sequence). Trimming took 2 bases from V and 6 from J, leaving 8 bases between them. CDR3 protein: CASSLRGGNSPLYF. The DNA read from the CDR3 is TGTGCCAGCAGTCTGAGGGGGGGTAATTCGCCCCTCTAC.

As to this clone: Germline and genes here are mouse. With the read ending 1 residue before the CDR3 end, the germline J gene is used to fill in that end. The chain couples TRBV2 to TRBJ2-2, with TRBD2 identical over 8 bases. Germline trimming cut 0 bases from V and 3 bases from J; bases unmatched to any gene: 3. The CDR3 length is 16 residues. From germline, CDR1 is LGHNA and CDR2 YSYQKL. The CDR3 loop is CASSQDWGVDTGQLYF. Incomplete CDR3 DNA: TGTGCCAGCAGCCAAGACTGGGGGGTGGACACCGGGCAGCTCTAC. The whole variable domain, remainder taken from reference TRBV2 and TRBJ2-2, is DPKIIQKPKYLVAVTGSEKILICEQYLGHNAMYWYRQSAKKPLEFMFSYSYQKLMDNQTASSRFQPQSSKKNHLDLQITALKPDDSATYFCASSQDWGVDTGQLYFGEGSKLTVL.

By share, this clone counts as medium-sized. Gene names are the mouse ones. The sequenced fragment ends 1 residue before the CDR3 boundary, so the rest is inferred from the germline J gene. The rearrangement joins TRBV13-1 to TRBJ2-7; TRBD1 aligns across 7 bases. V was pared by 4 bases and J by 0 bases, with 1 base of the junction left unmatched. The CDR3 spans 13 residues. Germline-derived CDR1 and CDR2 are NSHNY and SYGAGN. This CDR3 reads CASSPGGSYEQYF. The CDR3 DNA, read in part, is TGTGCCAGCAGTCCAGGGGGCTCCTATGAACAGTAC.

This clone was observed a few times. The genes are named according to mouse. The CDR3 is cut off 1 residue early in the read; its end comes from the germline J gene. The rearrangement links TRBV26 to TRBJ2-5; D is unresolved. This CDR3 spans 12 amino acids. Trimming left V 2 bases short and J 5 bases short, with 5 bases between. CDR1 KGHPV and CDR2 FQNQEV come from the germline V gene (reference sequence). The CDR3 DNA, read in part, is TGTGCCAGCAGTCTGCGGAGAGACACCCAGTAC. It yields the protein CASSLRRDTQY. The CDR3 in full is CASSLRRDTQYF. Using reference TRBV26 and TRBJ2-5 for the parts outside the CDR3, the full variable domain is NSKVIQTPRYLVKGQGQKAKMRCIPEKGHPVVFWYQQNKNNEFKFLINFQNQEVLQQIDMTEKRFSAECPSNSPCSLEIQSSEAGDSALYLCASSLRRDTQYFGPGTRLLVL.

This clone was seen more than once but under ten times. Gene and germline names: mouse. The read ends 1 residue before the CDR3 terminus; that terminus is restored from the germline J gene. The chain recombines TRBV26 with TRBJ2-5; D is unclear. This CDR3 has 13 residues. CDR1 is KGHPV, CDR2 FQNQEV, per germline (reference sequence). V was cut by 3 bases and J by 2 bases, with 6 bases left in between. The CDR3 reads CASSLPIQDTQYF. CDR3 DNA (partial): TGTGCCAGCAGTCTACCCATCCAAGACACCCAGTAC.

This clone occurred a few times. The gene names here belong to mouse. The read halts 1 residue ahead of the CDR3 end, with the missing end drawn from the germline J gene. The rearrangement links TRBV26 to TRBJ1-3; no clear D. Trimming took 0 bases from V and 0 from J, leaving 6 bases between them. CDR1 and CDR2 (germline): KGHPV, FQNQEV (reference sequence). The CDR3 contains 15 residues. CDR3 protein: CASSLSDNSGNTLYF. The sequenced CDR3 bases are TGTGCCAGCAGTCTGTCCGACAATTCTGGAAATACGCTCTAT.

Worth noting for this clone: Here the gene names and germline are mouse. The DNA ends 1 residue before the CDR3 does, and the rest of the CDR3 is filled in from the germline J gene. The chain has TRBV3 and TRBJ1-3, with D possibly being TRBD1 (5 bases). This CDR3 has 12 residues. The V gene lost 6 bases and the J gene lost 4 bases, with 7 bases spanning the gap. Germline CDR1 reads SNHLY; CDR2 reads FYNGKV (reference sequence). The CDR3 DNA, read in part, is TGTGCCAGCAGAGGGGTGGGAAATACGCTCTAT. Translating it yields CASRGVGNTLY. The CDR3 in its entirety is CASRGVGNTLYF.

As for this clone: Genes and germline are mouse. The read falls 1 residue short of the CDR3 end, and the missing part is taken from the germline J gene. This chain connects TRBV5 to TRBJ1-3, with D unresolved. Germline assignment: CDR1 LGHNA and CDR2 YNLKQL (reference sequence). V shed 4 bases and J shed 2 bases, with 6 bases lying between them. The CDR3 has 13 residues. Incomplete CDR3 DNA: TGTGCCAGCAGCCCCGGGACTGGAAATACGCTCTAT. Translation: CASSPGTGNTLY. The entire CDR3 is CASSPGTGNTLYF.

For this clone: Each gene name is a mouse one. The missing CDR3 end, 1 residue past where the read stops, is filled in from the germline J gene. The V and J genes are TRBV5 and TRBJ2-7, with D perhaps TRBD1 (6 bases). Germline CDR1 LGHNA, CDR2 YNLKQL (reference sequence). V was pared by 0 bases and J by 0 bases, with 9 bases between. There are 15 residues in the CDR3. CDR3 DNA, as far as it was read: TGTGCCAGCAGCCAAGATTGGGACACCTCCTATGAACAGTAC. Translated, it gives CASSQDWDTSYEQY. The full CDR3 reads CASSQDWDTSYEQYF.

In regard to this clone: The gene names given are mouse names. The CDR3 end falls 1 residue outside the read, so it is completed with the germline J gene. The identical CDR3 is also encoded by other nucleotide sequences in the sample. V and J are TRBV29 and TRBJ1-1; D perhaps matches TRBD1 (6 bases). Germline CDR1 and CDR2: MSHET and SYDVDS. The length of the CDR3 is 14 residues. V shed 6 bases and J shed 0 bases, with 11 bases lying between them. CDR3 sequence reads: CASRQGRTNTEVFF. CDR3 DNA (partial): TGTGCTAGCAGACAGGGAAGGACAAACACAGAAGTCTTC.

This clone rates as medium-sized. Genes and germline are mouse. The read terminates 1 residue ahead of where the CDR3 ends, so the germline J gene completes it. The chain has TRBV15 and TRBJ2-3; D not certain. V was clipped by 3 bases and J by 1 base, with 5 bases between them. From germline, CDR1 is SGHND and CDR2 FRSKSL. There are 13 residues in the CDR3. The CDR3 DNA, read in part, is TGTGCCAGCAGTTTGGAGGGTGCAGAAACGCTGTAT. Translating gives CASSLEGAETLY. The full CDR3 protein reads CASSLEGAETLYF. Based on the CDR3 plus reference TRBV15 and TRBJ2-3, the full variable domain is DAGVTQTPRHEVAEKGQTIILKCEPVSGHNDLFWYRQTKIQGLELLSYFRSKSLMEDGGAFKDRFKAEMLNSSFSTLKIQPTEPKDSAVYLCASSLEGAETLYFGSGTRLTVL.

Worth noting for this clone: The germline and genes are mouse ones. Coverage ceases 1 residue before the CDR3 finishes, and the germline J gene fills in the end. The gene calls are TRBV26 and TRBJ2-7, with D maybe TRBD2 (5 bases). This CDR3 contains 13 residues. Germline V lookup: CDR1 KGHPV, CDR2 FQNQEV (reference sequence). Trimming removed 2 bases from V and 0 bases from J, with 5 bases in between. The DNA read from the CDR3 is TGTGCCAGCAGTCTGGGACTCTCCTATGAACAGTAC. Its translation: CASSLGLSYEQY. The CDR3 in full is CASSLGLSYEQYF.

Turning to this clone: The gene symbols are mouse symbols. The CDR3 is CASSLAGGAGTGQLYF. The DNA read from the CDR3 is TGTGCCAGCAGCTTAGCGGGGGGCGCGGGCACCGGGCAGCTCTAC. The chain uses TRBV3 and TRBJ2-2, with TRBD2 as a possible D gene (7 bases). The read gets to within 1 residue of the CDR3 end, and the germline J gene fills in the rest. The CDR3 has 16 amino acids. Germline V gene lookup returns CDR1 SNHLY and CDR2 FYNGKV (reference sequence). Deletions cut 0 bases from V and 4 bases from J, with 12 bases between.

This clone was seen more than once but under ten times. Any gene name here is a mouse gene name. The read terminates 1 residue ahead of where the CDR3 ends, so the germline J gene completes it. The J gene is TRBJ1-3, the V gene TRBV26; D may be TRBD1 (6 bases). Germline CDR1 and CDR2: KGHPV and FQNQEV (reference sequence). The ends were cut back, 6 bases at V and 2 bases at J, with 11 bases in the middle. The CDR3 contains 14 residues. The CDR3 spells CASSLQGTGNTLYF. Incomplete CDR3 DNA: TGTGCCAGCAGCCTACAGGGAACTGGAAATACGCTCTAT.

For this clone: Germline and genes here are mouse. The read terminates 1 residue ahead of where the CDR3 ends, so the germline J gene completes it. The V call is TRBV5, the J call TRBJ2-5, with 7 positions matching TRBD1. Germline CDR1 LGHNA, CDR2 YNLKQL (reference sequence). V shed 4 bases, J shed 0 bases, and the junction held 1 base outside the gene matches. This CDR3 spans 14 amino acids. Partial CDR3 DNA: TGTGCCAGCAGCCGACAGGGTAACCAAGACACCCAGTAC. It specifies CASSRQGNQDTQY. The complete CDR3 reads CASSRQGNQDTQYF.

Notes on this clone: Here the gene names and germline are mouse. The CDR3 goes on 1 residue after the read ends, and that part is filled in from the germline J gene. The chain uses TRBV26 and TRBJ1-4; unclear D gene. CDR1 KGHPV and CDR2 FQNQEV come from the germline V gene (reference sequence). The CDR3 contains 12 residues. Trimming took 6 bases from V and 0 from J, leaving 2 bases between them. The CDR3 DNA, read in part, is TGTGCCAGCAGGCTTTCCAACGAAAGATTATTT. This sequence encodes CASRLSNERLF. The complete CDR3 reads CASRLSNERLFF.

For this clone: Mouse gene names apply. Coverage ceases 1 residue before the CDR3 finishes, and the germline J gene fills in the end. The genes are TRBV19 and TRBJ1-6; no clear D. TRBJ1-6 belongs to the ORF category, with a function that is uncertain. Trimming stripped 1 base from V and 0 bases from J, with 5 bases between. CDR3 length equals 15 residues. Germline V CDR1 and CDR2: FNHDT, SITEND (reference sequence). The sequenced CDR3 bases are TGTGCCAGCAGTATAACGGGTTCCTATAATTCGCCCCTCTAC. Its protein product is CASSITGSYNSPLY. The entire CDR3 protein reads CASSITGSYNSPLYF.

This clone showed up just a few times. Gene and germline names: mouse. The read terminates 1 residue ahead of where the CDR3 ends, so the germline J gene completes it. The rearrangement joins TRBV12-2 to TRBJ2-1; 14 bases are a match to TRBD2. Germline trimming cut 3 bases from V and 3 bases from J; bases unmatched to any gene: 3. The CDR3 spans 16 residues. From germline, CDR1 is SGHLS and CDR2 HYDKME. CDR3 DNA (partial): TGTGCCAGCTCTAGGGGACTGGGGGGGCGCTATGCTGAGCAGTTC. Translation: CASSRGLGGRYAEQF. The complete CDR3 reads CASSRGLGGRYAEQFF.

With regard to this clone: Mouse germline and gene names are used. Read sequence stops 1 residue before the CDR3 end, and the germline J gene provides the missing end. The rearrangement links TRBV13-2 to TRBJ2-5; no clear D gene. The germline V gene encodes CDR1 NNHNN and CDR2 SYGAGS (reference sequence). The CDR3 totals 11 residues. The V and J ends lost 0 bases and 6 bases respectively, with 2 bases between them. The CDR3 sequence is CASGDVDTQYF. The sequenced part of the CDR3 DNA is TGTGCCAGCGGTGATGTGGACACCCAGTAC.

This clone was counted once. Each gene name is a mouse one. The CDR3 end falls 1 residue outside the read, so it is completed with the germline J gene. The chain combines TRBV5 with TRBJ2-3; 8 bases map to TRBD2. Germline V gene data show CDR1 as LGHNA and CDR2 as YNLKQL (reference sequence). V was clipped by 1 base and J by 3 bases; unmatched bases: 0. The CDR3 contains 14 residues. Incomplete CDR3 DNA: TGTGCCAGCAGCCAAGCTGGGGGGGCAGAAACGCTGTAT. Translated: CASSQAGGAETLY. The whole CDR3 protein is CASSQAGGAETLYF.